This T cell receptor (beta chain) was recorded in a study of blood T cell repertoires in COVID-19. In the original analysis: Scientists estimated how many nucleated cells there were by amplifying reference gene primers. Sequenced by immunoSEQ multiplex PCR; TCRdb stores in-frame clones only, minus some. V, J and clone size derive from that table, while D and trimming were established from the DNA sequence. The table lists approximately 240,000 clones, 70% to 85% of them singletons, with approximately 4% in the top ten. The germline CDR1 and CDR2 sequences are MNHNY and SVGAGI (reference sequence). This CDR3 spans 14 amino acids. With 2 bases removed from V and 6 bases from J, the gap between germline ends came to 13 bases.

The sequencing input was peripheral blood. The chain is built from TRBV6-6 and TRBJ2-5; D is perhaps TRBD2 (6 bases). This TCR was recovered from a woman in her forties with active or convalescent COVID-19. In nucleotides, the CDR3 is TGTGCCAGCAGTTACGGGGGGATTAGAAAGACCCAGTACTTC. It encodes CASSYGGIRKTQYF.